One and the same sample provided the 27 T cell receptor beta chains below, sequenced in a study of cytomegalovirus exposure and HLA in healthy donors. 13 Jbeta primers and 60 Vbeta primers were used for the PCR. The table came from immunoSEQ multiplex PCR; TCRdb's copy has only in-frame clones and leaves some out. The repertoire holds under 150,000 clones, with 70% to 90% as singletons. Sequencing was done on a sample of PBMCs. Receptors originate from a woman between 40 and 55 years old in good health and CMV-seropositive.

Only a few counts were recorded for this clone. The chain is built from TRBV15 and TRBJ1-2; tentatively, D is TRBD1 (5 bases). The germline gives CDR1 LNHNV, CDR2 YYDKDF (reference sequence). The CDR3 spans 16 residues. Trimming removed 5 bases from V and 7 bases from J, with 23 bases in between. The CDR3 nucleotides are TGTGCCACCAGCCCGCGGTCCAGGACCGCCGGGGGTGGCTACACCTTC. It is translated as CATSPRSRTAGGGYTF.

V gene TRBV2 combines with J gene TRBJ1-1; the D is unclear. Deletions cut 7 bases from V and 1 base from J, with 10 bases between. Germline-derived CDR1 and CDR2 are SNHLY and FYNNEI. The CDR3 contains 13 residues. CDR3 nucleotides: TGTGCCAGCACGGGAACACGGAACACTGAAGCTTTCTTT. Residues: CASTGTRNTEAFF.

The rearrangement uses TRBV6-5 and TRBJ1-5, with 7 bases identical to TRBD1. Trimming at V came to 2 bases and at J to 7 bases, leaving 8 bases not matched to a gene. Per the germline V gene, CDR1 is MNHEY and CDR2 is SVGAGI. The CDR3 spans 15 residues. The CDR3 DNA is TGTGCCAGCAGTTACCAGACAGGGAAGTTACAGCCCCAGCATTTT. This codes for CASSYQTGKLQPQHF.

The chain links TRBV19 to TRBJ2-2; D is unclear. The CDR3 is made up of 13 amino acids. CDR1 is LNHDA and CDR2 is SQIVND in the germline V gene (reference sequence). Between the trimmed V and J ends, which lost 3 bases and 8 bases, there was a span of 10 bases. The CDR3 here is CASSIPPLGELFF. The CDR3 DNA is TGTGCCAGTAGTATCCCTCCTTTGGGGGAGCTGTTTTTT.

The gene calls are TRBV14 and TRBJ2-7; 9 nucleotides line up with TRBD2. Germline V CDR1 and CDR2: SGHDN, FVKESK. This CDR3 has 16 amino acids. Trimming removed 0 bases from V and 3 bases from J; junction bases left unmatched: 6. The CDR3 here is CASSQDSGLASYEQYF. The CDR3 DNA reads TGTGCCAGCAGCCAAGATAGTGGACTAGCGAGCTACGAGCAGTACTTC.

This clone was seen a single time. The V and J genes are TRBV11-1 and TRBJ1-2; 8 bases fit TRBD1. Germline CDR1 and CDR2: SGHAT and FQDESV (reference sequence). The V segment lost 4 bases and the J segment 4 bases; nucleotides outside the gene matches: 11. CDR3 size: 16 residues. The CDR3 region is CASSSLYGQGPYGYTF. DNA for the CDR3: TGTGCCAGCAGCTCGTTGTACGGACAGGGCCCCTATGGCTACACCTTC.

This clone was seen a single time. V is TRBV2 and J is TRBJ2-2; 11 bases map to TRBD1. This CDR3 contains 16 residues. V shed 4 bases and J 7 bases; nucleotides not matched to a gene: 8. Germline V gene sequence: CDR1 SNHLY, CDR2 FYNNEI. The CDR3 here is CASSAYWTGGGGELFF. The CDR3 DNA reads as TGTGCCAGCAGTGCGTATTGGACAGGGGGCGGCGGGGAGCTGTTTTTT.

The chain is built from TRBV5-4 and TRBJ2-5, with a weak D call TRBD1 (5 bases). V dropped 0 bases and J dropped 4 bases, with 13 bases sitting between them. The CDR3 contains 15 residues. Germline CDR1 is SGHNT and CDR2 is YYREEE (reference sequence). DNA for the CDR3: TGTGCCAGCAGCTTGGCCCTCGCAGGGATAGAGACCCAGTACTTC. This encodes CASSLALAGIETQYF.

This clone has just one count. The V and J genes are TRBV7-2 and TRBJ2-6, with 10 bases that match TRBD1. Germline V lookup: CDR1 SGHTA, CDR2 FQGNSA. With 5 bases clipped from V and 1 base from J, the junction kept 11 bases outside the gene matches. CDR3 length: 19 residues. CDR3 sequence: CASSLTGTGVISGANVLTF. The CDR3 DNA sequence: TGTGCCAGCAGCCTTACCGGGACAGGGGTAATTTCTGGGGCCAACGTCCTGACTTTC.

The rearrangement uses TRBV28 and TRBJ1-1; tentative D call: TRBD1 (5 bases). V was clipped by 5 bases and J by 10 bases, with 17 bases between them. The CDR3 runs to 13 residues. Germline V gene lookup returns CDR1 MDHEN and CDR2 SYDVKM. CDR3 bases: TGTGCCAGCAGTCCCACAGCAGGGTGCGCAGCTTTCTTT. Protein sequence: CASSPTAGCAAFF.

The J gene is TRBJ2-1, the V gene TRBV7-8, with a tentative D call TRBD1 (6 bases). Trimming stripped 5 bases from V and 4 bases from J, with 12 bases between. Germline lookup yields CDR1 SGHVS and CDR2 FQNEAQ. The CDR3 loop spans 14 amino acids. The DNA of the CDR3 is TGTGCCAGCAGCACCCCGGACAGTTACAATGAGCAGTTCTTC. The encoded protein is CASSTPDSYNEQFF.

The sample holds a few counts of this clone. V usage is TRBV28 and J usage is TRBJ1-2; D is ambiguous. The CDR3 extends over 14 amino acids. V lost 2 bases and J 4 bases, leaving 11 bases between the germline ends. Germline-derived CDR1 and CDR2 are MDHEN and SYDVKM. Here the CDR3 reads CASSLGAGFYGYTF. CDR3 bases: TGTGCCAGCAGTTTAGGCGCGGGCTTCTATGGCTACACCTTC.

The V and J genes are TRBV5-6 and TRBJ2-6; D remains unclear. Germline V gene lookup returns CDR1 SGHDT and CDR2 YYEEEE. This CDR3 region has 15 residues. Trimming took 2 bases from V and 2 from J, leaving 8 bases between them. The CDR3 sequence: CASSFRGTGANVLTF. CDR3 DNA: TGTGCCAGCAGCTTCAGAGGAACTGGGGCCAACGTCCTGACTTTC. Full variable domain (rest looked up from reference TRBV5-6 and TRBJ2-6): DAGVTQSPTHLIKTRGQQVTLRCSPKSGHDTVSWYQQALGQGPQFIFQYYEEEERQRGNFPDRFSGHQFPNYSSELNVNALLLGDSALYLCASSFRGTGANVLTFGAGSRLTVL.

The chain carries TRBV2 and TRBJ1-1; D is uncertain. Deletions cut 2 bases from V and 4 bases from J, with 11 bases between. CDR3 size: 14 residues. CDR1 is SNHLY and CDR2 is FYNNEI in the germline V gene. The CDR3 DNA is TGTGCCAGCAGTGAAATCGGGGAGGGCACTGAAGCTTTCTTT. Amino acid sequence: CASSEIGEGTEAFF.

V usage is TRBV15 and J usage is TRBJ2-6; D is unclear. V was pared by 0 bases and J by 1 base, with 7 bases between. The CDR3 loop spans 16 amino acids. Germline-derived CDR1 and CDR2 are LNHNV and YYDKDF (reference sequence). CDR3 coding DNA: TGTGCCACCAGCAGAGATTCGGGTTCTGGGGCCAACGTCCTGACTTTC. Protein: CATSRDSGSGANVLTF.

This clone was observed once. The chain links TRBV6-6 to TRBJ2-7, with D maybe TRBD2 (6 bases). V was shortened by 10 bases and J by 2 bases, with 18 bases between the two germline ends. Germline lookup yields CDR1 MNHNY and CDR2 SVGAGI (reference sequence). The CDR3 covers 14 residues. The CDR3 DNA sequence: TGTGCCATCCGGGGTGGGCGGGGACCCTACGAGCAGTACTTC. Its protein product is CAIRGGRGPYEQYF.

V usage is TRBV5-6 and J usage is TRBJ2-5, with TRBD2 identical over 12 bases. The germline CDR1 and CDR2 sequences are SGHDT and YYEEEE. J was trimmed by 5 bases and V by 2 bases; bases with no gene match: 7. CDR3 length: 16 amino acids. CDR3 nucleotides: TGTGCCAGCAGCTTTTTCCGACTAGCGGGAGTGGAGACCCAGTACTTC. It specifies CASSFFRLAGVETQYF.

The V gene is TRBV9, the J gene TRBJ2-7, with D tentatively TRBD2 (7 bases). Trimming removed 0 bases at V and 4 bases at J, with 14 bases between. CDR1 is SGDLS and CDR2 is YYNGEE in the germline V gene. This CDR3 contains 15 residues. The DNA of the CDR3 is TGTGCCAGCAGCGTAGCACAGGGAGGGGGATACGAGCAGTACTTC. Translating gives CASSVAQGGGYEQYF.

This chain joins TRBV4-1 and TRBJ1-1, with D maybe TRBD1 (6 bases). Germline CDR1 MGHRA, CDR2 YSYEKL. Trimming pared 6 bases from V and 4 bases from J, leaving 21 bases between. CDR3 size: 16 residues. CDR3 DNA sequence: TGCGCCAGCAGGAGGGGGGAGGGCGACAGATCCACTGAAGCTTTCTTT. It codes for CASRRGEGDRSTEAFF.

The chain links TRBV28 to TRBJ2-7; possible D gene TRBD2, 6 bases. The germline gives CDR1 MDHEN, CDR2 SYDVKM. This CDR3 comprises 15 residues. Trimming shortened V by 6 bases and J by 0 bases, and 15 bases separated the two germline ends. CDR3 nucleotides: TGTGCCAGCAGCACCGGGGGTACGGGCTCCTACGAGCAGTACTTC. As protein: CASSTGGTGSYEQYF.

The V and J genes are TRBV4-1 and TRBJ1-6; D might be TRBD1 (6 bases). Germline V lookup: CDR1 MGHRA, CDR2 YSYEKL. The V gene lost 7 bases and the J gene lost 7 bases, with 11 bases spanning the gap. This CDR3 is built from 13 residues. CDR3 in DNA: TGCGCCAGCAAGGAAACAGGGAATTCACCCCTCCACTTT. This codes for CASKETGNSPLHF.

The rearrangement uses TRBV19 and TRBJ2-1; possibly TRBD2 for D (7 bases). Germline V gene sequence: CDR1 LNHDA, CDR2 SQIVND (reference sequence). The V end lost 8 bases, the J end lost 5 bases, and 16 bases lay between the germline ends. The length of the CDR3 is 14 residues. CDR3 nucleotide sequence: TGTGCCAGTTGGGGGGGCACGAGGCACAATGAGCAGTTCTTC. It codes for CASWGGTRHNEQFF.

The rearrangement links TRBV9 to TRBJ2-3; TRBD2 aligns across 12 bases. The junction had 3 bases not matched to a gene; V was cut back by 1 base and J by 3 bases. Looked up from germline, CDR1 is SGDLS and CDR2 is YYNGEE. This CDR3 spans 16 amino acids. The CDR3 region is CASSVRGLAGTDTQYF. CDR3 nucleotide sequence: TGTGCCAGCAGCGTAAGGGGACTAGCGGGTACAGATACGCAGTATTTT.

The rearrangement uses TRBV12-5 and TRBJ2-2; D gene ambiguous. This CDR3 has 16 residues. CDR1 LGHNT and CDR2 FRNRAP come from the germline V gene. Trimming took 5 bases from V and 1 from J, leaving 14 bases between them. This chain's CDR3 is CASGTAPQVNTGELFF. In DNA form, the CDR3 reads TGTGCTAGTGGTACCGCTCCGCAGGTGAACACCGGGGAGCTGTTTTTT.

The chain couples TRBV9 to TRBJ2-6; D might be TRBD1 (5 bases). V lost 7 bases to trimming and J lost 1 base, with 9 bases between them. The germline CDR1 and CDR2 sequences are SGDLS and YYNGEE. This CDR3 has 14 amino acids. The CDR3 coding sequence is TGTGCCAGCCGAGCAGGGTCTGGGGCCAACGTCCTGACTTTC. Its protein product is CASRAGSGANVLTF.

The DNA of the CDR3 is TGTGCCAGCAGCTTAGAGGCCCTAGCTAACTATGGCTACACCTTC. This sequence encodes CASSLEALANYGYTF. V usage is TRBV11-2 and J usage is TRBJ1-2; D is undetermined. Trimming left V 0 bases short and J 0 bases short, with 8 bases between. Germline V gives CDR1 SGHAT, CDR2 FQNNGV. CDR3 length: 15 amino acids. Complete variable domain (other parts from reference TRBV11-2 and TRBJ1-2): EAGVAQSPRYKIIEKRQSVAFWCNPISGHATLYWYQQILGQGPKLLIQFQNNGVVDDSQLPKDRFSAERLKGVDSTLKIQPAKLEDSAVYLCASSLEALANYGYTFGSGTRLTVV.

This chain uses TRBV6-6 with TRBJ2-7; D is undetermined. The CDR3 runs to 12 residues. With 3 bases removed from V and 6 bases from J, the gap between germline ends came to 9 bases. Germline-derived CDR1 and CDR2 are MNHNY and SVGAGI (reference sequence). The CDR3: CASSYRRGEQYF. The DNA of the CDR3 is TGTGCCAGCAGTTATCGGCGCGGCGAGCAGTACTTC.